The clone carrying this T cell receptor beta chain has more than one count but fewer than ten. These data are taken from a study of T cell repertoires in cytomegalovirus infection. TCRdb reprocessed the reads with MiXCR, giving one entry per CDR3 protein. The repertoire has approximately 500,000 distinct CDR3 sequences, 16% of them found once; the top ten carry roughly 25%. Germline CDR1 and CDR2: LNHNV and YYDKDF (reference sequence). This CDR3 contains 15 residues. Between the trimmed V and J ends, which lost 1 base and 4 bases, there was a span of 13 bases. The TCR originated in a human donor in good health (CMV status not recorded). Some clones in this sample may be carry-over from other donors' samples. The sequenced sample consisted of CD8+ T cells from PBMCs. V and J are TRBV15 and TRBJ1-1; D unclear. The CDR3 reads CATSRGAGRGTEAFF. CDR3 bases: TGTGCCACCAGCAGAGGGGCAGGTCGGGGCACTGAAGCTTTCTTT.